These 5 T cell receptor beta chains originate from one sample sequenced in a study of T cell changes during pregnancy in multiple sclerosis (dated by TCRdb to between 2019 and 2020). Library creation used the immunoSEQ multiplex PCR assay. The source is immuneACCESS, and TCRdb retained only in-frame sequences with V and J called. Part of the clones is not carried over; for the studies checked, unresolved V genes explain less than half of this, and the remainder is unexplained. The sample data list just under 45,000 clones, and 92% of these were observed just once. The ten most abundant clones make up 0.55% to 0.7% of the sample. The source material was CD4+ T cells from peripheral blood mononuclear cells, sampled in the first trimester of pregnancy. These receptor sequences come from a female donor with multiple sclerosis, enrolled in a pregnancy study.

The chain couples TRBV11-1 to TRBJ2-7; D unresolved. This CDR3 is 13 amino acids long. Germline V CDR1 and CDR2: SGHAT, FQDESV (reference sequence). V lost 0 bases to trimming and J lost 6 bases, with 9 bases between them. The CDR3 nucleotides read TGTGCCAGCAGCTTAGCGTTAGATACCGAGCAGTACTTC. Translation: CASSLALDTEQYF.

In regard to this clone: An end of the junction does not agree with germline; a read error may underlie this. This chain uses TRBV7-7 with TRBJ2-1, with 11 bases that match TRBD2. There are 16 residues in the CDR3. The germline CDR1 and CDR2 sequences are SSHAT and FNYEAQ (reference sequence). The CDR3 here is CASSSGWLAGGGEQFF. The CDR3 DNA reads TGTGCTAGCAGCTCGGGTTGGCTAGCGGGAGGTGGTGAGCAGTTCTTC.

The J gene is TRBJ2-7, the V gene TRBV5-1; 7 bases agree with TRBD2. The CDR3 has 17 residues. The junction had 13 bases not matched to a gene; V was cut back by 0 bases and J by 4 bases. Germline-derived CDR1 and CDR2 are SGHRS and YFSETQ. The CDR3 nucleotides are TGCGCCAGCAGCTTGGGTCCGTCGGGGAGGGTTAAGTACGAGCAGTACTTC. Translation gives CASSLGPSGRVKYEQYF.

This chain uses TRBV27 with TRBJ2-7; 9 positions match TRBD2. V gave up 0 bases and J gave up 3 bases; unmatched junction bases: 12. The CDR3 spans 18 residues. Germline V lookup: CDR1 MNHEY, CDR2 SMNVEV (reference sequence). The chain's CDR3 is CASSLSSKSGRFIYEQYF. CDR3 DNA sequence: TGTGCCAGCAGTTTATCCTCCAAAAGCGGGAGGTTTATCTACGAGCAGTACTTC.

This clone was observed once. The V call is TRBV21-1, the J call TRBJ2-5; no check of the table's D call, TRBD2, against the DNA was made. TRBV21-1 represents a pseudogene. The CDR3 totals 15 residues. DNA for the CDR3: TGTGCCAGCGGCGGTCTAGCGGGAGACCAAGAGACCCAGTACTTC. As protein: CASGGLAGDQETQYF.